This TCR beta chain was captured by sequencing in a study of T-cell reconstitution after alpha-beta-depleted transplantation in children. As it was prepared, the TCRbeta library received unique molecular identifiers. Via MiXCR, TCRdb re-called the PCR reads, giving one row per CDR3 protein. This repertoire shows 330,000 or so distinct CDR3 sequences, 10% to 13% found once; its top ten account for approximately 2.3%. The specimen comprised PBMCs from the stem cell graft donor, sampled from the stem cell graft. This sequence was found in a human donor who donated a stem cell graft to a child with acute lymphoblastic leukemia.

CDR3 loop: CSATGYNGVNTEAFF. The CDR3 bases are TGCAGTGCTACAGGGTATAACGGGGTGAACACTGAAGCTTTCTTT. This chain connects TRBV20-1 to TRBJ1-1; tentatively, D is TRBD1 (5 bases). The CDR3 is 15 residues long. The germline CDR1 and CDR2 sequences are DFQATT and SNEGSKA (reference sequence). Trimming took 4 bases from V and 0 from J, leaving 15 bases between them.